Below, 25 T cell receptor beta chains from the same sample are listed, as sequenced in a study of immune evolution from preneoplasia to lung adenocarcinoma. Clones were read by immunoSEQ multiplex PCR, and TCRdb kept only the in-frame ones, dropping some. The table shows several thousand clones, with over 75% occurring only once. The sequencing input was FFPE minimally invasive lung adenocarcinoma tissue. The origin of the receptors is a person aged 65-85 years with lung adenocarcinoma.

The chain employs TRBV5-1 and TRBJ2-5; TRBD1 matches 7 bases. Unmatched junction bases numbered 0, after V lost 3 bases and J lost 1 base. CDR3 length: 13 residues. Germline CDR1 is SGHRS and CDR2 is YFSETQ. This CDR3 is CASSWDSQETQYF. The DNA for the CDR3 is TGCGCCAGCAGCTGGGACAGCCAAGAGACCCAGTACTTC.

The genes are TRBV28 and TRBJ2-7; maybe TRBD2 (5 bases). Trimming took 2 bases from V and 2 from J, leaving 13 bases between them. The germline CDR1 and CDR2 sequences are MDHEN and SYDVKM. This CDR3 contains 15 residues. CDR3 protein: CASSLISDVAYEQYF. DNA for the CDR3: TGTGCCAGCAGTTTAATTAGCGACGTTGCCTACGAGCAGTACTTC.

This sequence joins TRBV5-6 and TRBJ1-3; 8 bases are shared with TRBD1. Germline values: CDR1 SGHDT, CDR2 YYEEEE. J lost 13 bases, V lost 0 bases, and 12 bases had no gene match. This CDR3 comprises 15 residues. Here the CDR3 reads CASSLVGQGTLGIYF. The CDR3 coding sequence is TGTGCCAGCAGCTTGGTTGGACAGGGAACCCTGGGGATATATTTT.

V and J are TRBV28 and TRBJ1-3; TRBD1 agrees at 7 bases. With V trimmed by 5 bases and J by 0 bases, 7 bases remained unmatched. Germline V gene sequence: CDR1 MDHEN, CDR2 SYDVKM. The CDR3 is 16 amino acids. The CDR3 reads CASSSPGQTSGNTIYF. The CDR3 DNA is TGTGCCAGCAGTAGTCCGGGACAGACCTCTGGAAACACCATATATTTT. The full variable domain, in which reference TRBV28 and TRBJ1-3 provide the parts outside the CDR3, is DVKVTQSSRYLVKRTGEKVFLECVQDMDHENMFWYRQDPGLGLRLIYFSYDVKMKEKGDIPEGYSVSREKKERFSLILESASTNQTSMYLCASSSPGQTSGNTIYFGEGSWLTVV.

This chain connects TRBV6-5 to TRBJ1-1; possibly TRBD1 for D (6 bases). CDR3 size: 14 residues. V lost 6 bases to trimming and J lost 5 bases, with 16 bases between them. Germline V gene lookup returns CDR1 MNHEY and CDR2 SVGAGI. The CDR3 sequence is CASRVQQGRTEAFF. Written as DNA, the CDR3 is TGTGCCAGCAGAGTCCAACAGGGTCGTACTGAAGCTTTCTTT.

The rearrangement uses TRBV28 and TRBJ2-2; unclear D gene. The length of the CDR3 is 13 residues. Germline lookup yields CDR1 MDHEN and CDR2 SYDVKM. Trimming removed 5 bases at V and 4 bases at J, with 8 bases between. The CDR3: CASSLQSTGELFF. In nucleotides, the CDR3 is TGTGCCAGCAGTCTCCAAAGCACCGGGGAGCTGTTTTTT.

CDR3 loop: CATGAADTEAFF. DNA for the CDR3: TGTGCCACCGGGGCGGCCGACACTGAAGCTTTCTTT. The V call is TRBV15, the J call TRBJ1-1; a possible D gene is TRBD1 (5 bases). The germline V gene encodes CDR1 LNHNV and CDR2 YYDKDF (reference sequence). The CDR3 extends over 12 amino acids. Trimming cost V 8 bases and J 3 bases, with 10 bases left between them.

The V and J genes are TRBV4-1 and TRBJ1-2; 7 bases agree with TRBD1. The CDR3 length is 16 residues. The junction had 9 bases not matched to a gene; V was cut back by 3 bases and J by 2 bases. Germline CDR1 MGHRA, CDR2 YSYEKL. CDR3 DNA sequence: TGCGCCAGCAGCCACCCGGAACAGGGGACCAACTATGGCTACACCTTC. Protein: CASSHPEQGTNYGYTF.

The CDR3 region has the DNA TGTGCCAGCAGTTACTCGATTGTTTATGGCTACACCTTC. It translates to CASSYSIVYGYTF. The V gene is TRBV6-6, the J gene TRBJ1-2, with D uncertain. V lost 0 bases and J 5 bases, leaving 7 bases between the germline ends. CDR3 size: 13 residues. From germline, CDR1 is MNHNY and CDR2 SVGAGI (reference sequence).

In the case of this clone: Other nucleotide sequences in the sample specify the same CDR3. The V call is TRBV7-9, the J call TRBJ2-7, with a weak D call TRBD2 (7 bases). The CDR3 totals 16 residues. Trimming shortened V by 4 bases and J by 2 bases, and 18 bases separated the two germline ends. CDR1 is SEHNR, CDR2 FQNEAQ, per germline (reference sequence). CDR3 nucleotides: TGTGCCAGCAGCTCTATTGAGGCGGGGGCGGCCTACGAGCAGTACTTC. Its protein product is CASSSIEAGAAYEQYF. The full variable domain, with the rest looked up from reference TRBV7-9 and TRBJ2-7, is DTGVSQNPRHKITKRGQNVTFRCDPISEHNRLYWYRQTLGQGPEFLTYFQNEAQLEKSRLLSDRFSAERPKGSFSTLEIQRTEQGDSAMYLCASSSIEAGAAYEQYFGPGTRLTVT.

The rearrangement joins TRBV14 to TRBJ2-5; maybe TRBD2 (5 bases). Germline V CDR1 and CDR2: SGHDN, FVKESK. The CDR3 contains 15 residues. Trimming took off 1 base at V and 4 bases at J, with 13 bases between the two ends. CDR3 residues: CASSQVALGRETQYF. For the CDR3, the DNA is TGTGCCAGCAGCCAAGTGGCCTTGGGGAGAGAGACCCAGTACTTC.

This chain connects TRBV5-4 to TRBJ1-2, with D hard to call. Germline V gene data show CDR1 as SGHNT and CDR2 as YYREEE (reference sequence). V lost 0 bases and J lost 6, with 9 bases in between. The CDR3 covers 13 residues. CDR3 coding DNA: TGTGCCAGCAGCTTGGGGGCCCGGGATGGCTACACCTTC. Its protein is CASSLGARDGYTF.

This sequence joins TRBV29-1 and TRBJ2-7, with unresolved D. Germline values: CDR1 SQVTM, CDR2 ANQGSEA. The CDR3 runs 11 residues. V was pared by 7 bases and J by 0 bases, with 7 bases between. The CDR3 sequence is CSARHSYEQYF. CDR3 coding DNA: TGCAGCGCCCGACACTCCTACGAGCAGTACTTC.

This clone was detected once. The CDR3 is CASSPQLAGANNEQFF. Here the CDR3 DNA reads TGCGCCAGCAGCCCGCAACTAGCGGGGGCCAACAATGAGCAGTTCTTC. The chain joins TRBV5-1 to TRBJ2-1, with 11 bases identical to TRBD2. J lost 5 bases, V lost 4 bases, and 8 bases had no gene match. Germline V lookup: CDR1 SGHRS, CDR2 YFSETQ. CDR3 size: 16 residues.

This chain links TRBV28 with TRBJ2-5; the D gene is possibly TRBD1 (5 bases). CDR3 length equals 14 residues. Trimming left V 3 bases short and J 2 bases short, with 10 bases between. Per the germline V gene, CDR1 is MDHEN and CDR2 is SYDVKM. The CDR3 nucleotides are TGTGCCAGCAGTTTGGGGCCGACGCAAGAGACCCAGTACTTC. Translating gives CASSLGPTQETQYF.

The rearrangement uses TRBV11-2 and TRBJ1-6; D unresolved. CDR1 is SGHAT and CDR2 is FQNNGV in the germline V gene. The CDR3 totals 18 residues. The ends were cut back, 5 bases at V and 0 bases at J, with 17 bases in the middle. As DNA, the CDR3 is TGTGCCAGCAGCCCTCCCCAACTGGGGAGCTCCTATAATTCACCCCTCCACTTT. Translated, it gives CASSPPQLGSSYNSPLHF.

The J gene is TRBJ1-1, the V gene TRBV19, with D possibly being TRBD1 (6 bases). Germline V CDR1 and CDR2: LNHDA, SQIVND (reference sequence). CDR3 size: 14 residues. Trimming pared 7 bases from V and 5 bases from J, leaving 17 bases between. The CDR3 region has the DNA TGTGCCAGTATAAAATTTAGTGGGACAACTGAAGCTTTCTTT. As protein: CASIKFSGTTEAFF.

The genes are TRBV5-4 and TRBJ1-1, with D possibly being TRBD1 (5 bases). Germline V gene sequence: CDR1 SGHNT, CDR2 YYREEE (reference sequence). V dropped 0 bases and J dropped 1 base, with 13 bases sitting between them. The CDR3 has 16 amino acids. The CDR3 DNA reads as TGTGCCAGCAGCTTGGCCGGCGGACACGGGAACACTGAAGCTTTCTTT. Protein: CASSLAGGHGNTEAFF.

V and J are TRBV11-1 and TRBJ2-3, with a weak D call TRBD2 (5 bases). This CDR3 comprises 15 residues. CDR1 is SGHAT and CDR2 is FQDESV in the germline V gene (reference sequence). Between the trimmed V and J ends, which lost 3 bases and 0 bases, there was a span of 10 bases. CDR3 region: CASSLRLRSTDTQYF. The CDR3 DNA reads TGTGCCAGCAGCTTGAGACTAAGGAGCACAGATACGCAGTATTTT.

The chain links TRBV28 to TRBJ1-5, with D possibly being TRBD1 (6 bases). The V end lost 5 bases, the J end lost 0 bases, and 23 bases lay between the germline ends. The CDR3 runs to 19 residues. Looked up from germline, CDR1 is MDHEN and CDR2 is SYDVKM. The CDR3 spells CASSERDTRADDSNQPQHF. Here the CDR3 DNA reads TGTGCCAGCAGTGAACGGGACACCCGGGCCGACGATAGCAATCAGCCCCAGCATTTT.

The chain employs TRBV29-1 and TRBJ1-2; 8 nucleotides agree with TRBD1. CDR3 length: 14 amino acids. Germline CDR1 is SQVTM and CDR2 is ANQGSEA. The V gene end was trimmed by 4 bases and the J gene end by 4 bases; junction bases not matched to a gene: 8. As DNA, the CDR3 is TGCAGCGTTGGCCAGGGGGCGCTTAGCTATGGCTACACCTTC. It codes for CSVGQGALSYGYTF. The entire variable domain, with the rest obtained from reference TRBV29-1 and TRBJ1-2, is as follows: SAVISQKPSRDICQRGTSLTIQCQVDSQVTMMFWYRQQPGQSLTLIATANQGSEATYESGFVIDKFPISRPNLTFSTLTVSNMSPEDSSIYLCSVGQGALSYGYTFGSGTRLTVV.

The chain couples TRBV9 to TRBJ2-3, with 11 bases aligning to TRBD2. V lost 3 bases and J lost 3; bases outside the gene matches: 6. Germline V gene sequence: CDR1 SGDLS, CDR2 YYNGEE. The CDR3 consists of 16 residues. The CDR3, as DNA: TGTGCCAGCAGCGCTACTAGCGGGGGCACTACAGATACGCAGTATTTT. It yields the protein CASSATSGGTTDTQYF.

This rearrangement joins TRBV4-1 to TRBJ1-3; D call uncertain. The V gene lost 2 bases and the J gene lost 4 bases, with 15 bases spanning the gap. Germline assignment: CDR1 MGHRA and CDR2 YSYEKL. This CDR3 spans 16 amino acids. The DNA for the CDR3 is TGCGCCAGCAGCCAATATCTGATCCAGGAGGGAAACACCATATATTTT. Translation gives CASSQYLIQEGNTIYF.

This chain uses TRBV21-1 with TRBJ1-2. TRBV21-1 is marked as a pseudogene. The CDR3 has 15 residues. The CDR3 DNA reads TGTGCCAGCAGAGATCACAGTCTTAATAGGGATGGCTACACCTTC. Residues: CASRDHSLNRDGYTF.

The chain carries TRBV4-1 and TRBJ1-4; D ambiguous. V was trimmed by 2 bases and J by 6 bases, leaving 13 bases between them. The CDR3 sequence is 15 residues long. In germline, CDR1 is MGHRA, CDR2 YSYEKL. The CDR3 DNA is TGCGCCAGCAGCCAATTCCTCGGCCTAGATGAAAAACTGTTTTTT. Translated: CASSQFLGLDEKLFF.